Listed below are T cell receptor beta chains from one sample, sequenced in a study of shared clonotypes between healthy human individuals. Sequencing was performed with immunoSEQ multiplex PCR; in TCRdb, only in-frame clones are kept and a portion is missing. The sample contains about 2.2 million clones, roughly 93% of which appear only once. Specimen: naive CD8+ T cells from PBMCs. The origin of the receptors is a man aged 18 to 30 in good health. Some clones in this sample may be carry-over from other donors' samples. Each CDR3 is given with its conserved first and last residue. The order of the fields is clone size, D gene, V gene, J gene, CDR3 protein, CDR3 DNA. A D gene is named only where the DNA matches it firmly. Rows give clone size only sometimes, using once, few, many, or a class for an expanded clone.

NA	NA	TRBV11-2	TRBJ2-1	CASSLDYGSAYNEQFF	TGTGCCAGCAGCTTAGATTACGGGAGCGCCTACAATGAGCAGTTCTTC
once	NA	TRBV2	TRBJ2-5	CASSLGRPRETQYF	TGTGCCAGCAGCTTAGGGAGGCCCAGGGAGACCCAGTACTTC
NA	NA	TRBV7-2	TRBJ2-3	CASSLEWESDTQYF	TGTGCCAGCAGCTTAGAGTGGGAGTCAGATACGCAGTATTTT
NA	TRBD1	TRBV10-2	TRBJ2-3	CASSGQGYADTQYF	TGCGCCAGCAGTGGACAGGGTTATGCAGATACGCAGTATTTT
NA	NA	TRBV10-3	TRBJ1-4	CAISATLQGPTNEKLFF	TGTGCCATCAGTGCCACCCTACAGGGACCAACTAATGAAAAACTGTTTTTT
few	NA	TRBV7-9	TRBJ1-5	CASSQIHQGSPQHF	TGTGCCAGCAGCCAAATTCACCAGGGGTCTCCCCAGCATTTT
NA	NA	TRBV11-2	TRBJ2-5	CASSWTRDTQETQYF	TGTGCCAGCAGCTGGACCCGGGACACACAAGAGACCCAGTACTTC
NA	NA	TRBV4-3	TRBJ1-3	CASSQDRSSGNTIYF	TGCGCCAGCAGCCAAGACAGGAGCTCTGGAAACACCATATATTTT
NA	NA	TRBV27	TRBJ1-2	CASSPVWGSLDYGYTF	TGTGCCAGCAGTCCCGTGTGGGGATCCCTTGACTATGGCTACACCTTC
once	TRBD2	TRBV30	TRBJ2-1	CAIGTGGGEVWTSGTYNEQFF	TGTGCCATCGGGACGGGGGGAGGGGAGGTATGGACTAGCGGAACCTACAATGAGCAGTTCTTC
NA	NA	TRBV7-2	TRBJ1-1	CASSLEVRRNTEAFF	TGTGCCAGCAGCTTAGAGGTGCGCAGGAACACTGAAGCTTTCTTT
NA	NA	TRBV11-2	TRBJ2-7	CASSHSRLAGPQSDEQYF	TGTGCCAGCAGCCACAGCCGGCTAGCCGGACCTCAATCGGACGAGCAGTACTTC
NA	NA	TRBV6-1	TRBJ2-3	CASSVGTDTQYF	TGTGCCAGCAGTGTCGGCACAGATACGCAGTATTTT
NA	TRBD2	TRBV10-1	TRBJ2-1	CASSESGEGNGNEQFF	TGCGCCAGCAGTGAGTCGGGGGAGGGCAACGGCAATGAGCAGTTCTTC
NA	TRBD2	TRBV28	TRBJ2-7	CASSLGLAGFYEQYF	TGTGCCAGCAGTTTAGGCCTAGCGGGATTTTACGAGCAGTACTTC
NA	TRBD1	TRBV7-8	TRBJ1-2	CASSFSRNTGDYGYTF	TGTGCCAGCAGCTTCTCTAGAAACACAGGGGATTATGGCTACACCTTC
NA	NA	TRBV21-1	TRBJ2-7	CASSSGTGFTYEQYF	TGTGCCAGCAGCAGTGGGACAGGGTTTACCTACGAGCAGTACTTC
NA	NA	TRBV10-3	TRBJ2-7	CAISDSSYEQYF	TGTGCCATCAGCGACAGTAGCTACGAGCAGTACTTC
NA	TRBD1	TRBV14	TRBJ2-2	CASSLRTGGTGELFF	TGTGCCAGCAGCCTGAGGACAGGGGGGACCGGGGAGCTGTTTTTT
NA	NA	TRBV9	TRBJ2-1	CASSTNNEQFF	TGTGCCAGCAGCACTAACAATGAGCAGTTCTTC
NA	TRBD1	TRBV27	TRBJ2-7	CASRRDRDYEQYF	TGTGCCAGCAGACGAGACAGGGACTACGAGCAGTACTTC
NA	NA	TRBV11-2	TRBJ2-1	CASSIGLNEQFF	TGTGCCAGCAGTATTGGGTTGAATGAGCAGTTCTTC